The sequence of this T cell receptor beta chain was determined in a study of brain T cells in children with intractable seizures. Whole-study results and caveats: Viral specificity was inferred only from CDR3 similarity; HCMV serostatus was unknown.

This clone came up a few times. Its antigen remains unknown. The CDR3 covers 16 residues. Germline CDR1 reads MNHNS; CDR2 reads SASEGT. V was trimmed by 4 bases and J by 2 bases, leaving 15 bases between them. TCRdb keeps only in-frame clones here, not all; method: immunoSEQ multiplex PCR. The data contain around 41,000 clones, more than 80% of them singletons. This rearrangement joins TRBV6-1 to TRBJ2-1; perhaps TRBD1 as D (6 bases). The source material was peripheral blood, sampled at surgery. The TCR comes from a girl aged 2 to 10 with tuberous sclerosis and intractable seizures. The chain's CDR3 is CASSGRGWSAYNEQFF. For the CDR3, the DNA is TGTGCCAGCAGTGGTAGGGGGTGGAGCGCCTACAATGAGCAGTTCTTC.